This T cell receptor (beta chain) was identified during a study of PD-L1 blockade in urothelial cancer. Across the whole study: Males with bladder-origin urothelial cancer made up about 90% of the 29 patients. Blood analysis took place 3 weeks (second dose) and 6 weeks after treatment start.

This clone appeared once. Per the germline V gene, CDR1 is LNHNV and CDR2 is YYDKDF (reference sequence). V was shortened by 9 bases and J by 8 bases, with 16 bases between the two germline ends. This CDR3 has 13 residues. Profiling relied on immunoSEQ multiplex PCR, and the TCRdb table lists in-frame clones only, not all of them. Of about 84,000 clones listed, about 80% are singletons. The chain recombines TRBV15 with TRBJ2-2, with a possible D match to TRBD1 (6 bases). This TCR was recovered from a man aged 65 to 79 with urothelial cancer. The starting material was PBMCs, obtained around atezolizumab (anti-PD-L1) treatment. The CDR3 nucleotides read TGTGCCACTGGGAGAACAGGGTTAGGGGAGCTGTTTTTT. Protein product: CATGRTGLGELFF.